These T cell receptor beta chains were read from a single sample in a study of beta chain features in type 1 diabetes. Assay: immunoSEQ multiplex PCR; the TCRdb copy retains only in-frame clones and omits some. The table has around 45,000 clones, 35% to 55% seen once; the top ten hold around 0.13%. The specimen sequenced was stem cell memory CD4+ T cells from blood. The receptors shown here come from a man aged 25 to 40 with type 1 diabetes. Each CDR3 is given with its conserved first and last residue. The order of the fields is D gene, V gene, clone size, J gene, CDR3 protein, CDR3 DNA. The D gene is left open where the match is weak. Only part of the rows carry a size: once, few, many, or a class if the clone is expanded.

TRBD2,TRBV19,.,TRBJ2-5,CASSSLVGLAYEKETQYF,TGTGCCAGTAGTTCGCTAGTGGGACTAGCGTACGAAAAAGAGACCCAGTACTTC
TRBD1,TRBV27,.,TRBJ2-1,CASSLLAGTGDYNEQFF,TGTGCCAGCAGTTTACTAGCCGGGACAGGAGACTACAATGAGCAGTTCTTC
.,TRBV4-2,.,TRBJ2-7,CASSPGYPGYEQYF,TGTGCCAGCAGCCCAGGCTACCCCGGCTACGAGCAGTACTTC
.,TRBV28,.,TRBJ1-4,CASSQGHSLNEKLFF,TGTGCCAGCAGCCAGGGACACTCACTTAATGAAAAACTGTTTTTT
TRBD1,TRBV6-5,.,TRBJ2-3,CASSRDRGYTQYF,TGTGCCAGCAGCCGGGACAGGGGATATACGCAGTATTTT
TRBD2,TRBV7-9,few,TRBJ2-7,CASTSSRGEGQYF,TGTGCCAGCACCTCCTCCCGCGGGGAGGGCCAGTACTTC
.,TRBV14,few,TRBJ2-7,CASSQGRGSTYEQYF,TGTGCCAGCAGCCAAGGGCGGGGATCCACCTACGAGCAGTACTTC
.,TRBV5-1,.,TRBJ1-2,CASSFSQDYGYTF,TGCGCCAGCAGCTTCAGTCAGGACTATGGCTACACCTTC
.,TRBV4-1,.,TRBJ2-7,CASSQGLDRRGEQYF,TGCGCCAGCAGCCAAGGGCTGGACAGGAGGGGGGAGCAGTACTTC
TRBD1,TRBV10-3,few,TRBJ2-7,CAISESGTGANEQYF,TGTGCCATCAGTGAGTCCGGGACAGGGGCAAACGAGCAGTACTTC
.,TRBV19,.,TRBJ1-1,CASSRTYGNTEAFF,TGTGCCAGTAGTAGGACTTACGGGAACACTGAAGCTTTCTTT
TRBD2,TRBV30,.,TRBJ2-1,CAWSGHSGRSYNEQFF,TGTGCCTGGAGTGGACATAGCGGGAGAAGCTACAATGAGCAGTTCTTC
.,TRBV5-8,.,TRBJ2-1,CASDTGQLNEQFF,TGTGCCAGCGATACCGGACAGCTCAATGAGCAGTTCTTC
TRBD1,TRBV7-9,.,TRBJ1-1,CASTTGGYNTEAFF,TGTGCCAGCACCACAGGGGGGTATAACACTGAAGCTTTCTTT
.,TRBV4-2,.,TRBJ1-2,CASSQGDSNYGYTF,TGTGCCAGCAGCCAAGGTGACAGTAACTATGGCTACACCTTC
.,TRBV29-1,.,TRBJ1-2,CSVAVQENYGYTF,TGCAGCGTTGCGGTCCAAGAGAACTATGGCTACACCTTC
.,TRBV29-1,.,TRBJ1-1,CSVTWGRNTEAFF,TGCAGCGTTACCTGGGGCAGGAACACTGAAGCTTTCTTT
TRBD1,TRBV28,.,TRBJ2-1,CASSPNRGEYNEQFF,TGTGCCAGCAGTCCTAACAGGGGCGAATACAATGAGCAGTTCTTC
TRBD2,TRBV5-1,.,TRBJ2-1,CASSLGLAASNEQFF,TGCGCCAGCAGCTTGGGGCTAGCGGCAAGCAATGAGCAGTTCTTC
TRBD1,TRBV19,few,TRBJ1-2,CASSNDRATEEYYGYTF,TGTGCCAGTAGTAACGACAGGGCCACGGAAGAATACTATGGCTACACCTTC
TRBD2,TRBV7-3,.,TRBJ2-2,CASSLAGERAGELFF,TGTGCCAGCAGCTTAGCGGGGGAGCGGGCCGGGGAGCTGTTTTTT
.,TRBV28,few,TRBJ2-1,CASSRRSYNEQFF,TGTGCCAGCAGCCGCCGGTCCTACAATGAGCAGTTCTTC
.,TRBV7-2,.,TRBJ2-7,CASSLTPTGLSSYEQYF,TGTGCCAGCAGCTTAACTCCCACAGGGCTAAGCTCCTACGAGCAGTACTTC
.,TRBV9,.,TRBJ2-7,CASSVEQQGSEQYF,TGTGCCAGCAGCGTAGAACAACAGGGTTCCGAGCAGTACTTC
.,TRBV5-1,.,TRBJ2-6,CASSLATGYGANVLTF,TGCGCCAGCAGCTTGGCCACAGGGTACGGGGCCAACGTCCTGACTTTC
.,TRBV6-1,.,TRBJ2-6,CATMLSGANVLTF,TGTGCCACCATGTTGTCTGGGGCCAACGTCCTGACTTTC
TRBD2,TRBV30,.,TRBJ2-2,CAWSLGTSGTTGELFF,TGTGCCTGGAGTCTTGGGACTAGCGGTACCACCGGGGAGCTGTTTTTT
TRBD2,TRBV6-6,.,TRBJ2-2,CASSPTSGSTGELFF,TGTGCCAGCAGCCCGACTAGCGGGAGCACCGGGGAGCTGTTTTTT
.,TRBV30,.,TRBJ1-2,CASLRPGQLDYGYTF,TGTGCCTCTCTGCGGCCCGGACAACTCGACTATGGCTACACCTTC
.,TRBV7-2,few,TRBJ2-7,CASSLSQRGEQYF,TGTGCCAGCAGCTTGTCTCAACGGGGGGAGCAGTACTTC
.,TRBV9,.,TRBJ1-3,CASSVESYSGNTIYF,TGTGCCAGCAGCGTAGAGAGTTATTCTGGAAACACCATATATTTT
TRBD2,TRBV6-1,few,TRBJ2-2,CASNPSGRDTGELFF,TGTGCCAGCAACCCTAGCGGGAGGGACACCGGGGAGCTGTTTTTT
.,TRBV6-5,.,TRBJ2-3,CASSYSERNTDTQYF,TGTGCCAGCAGTTACTCCGAGCGTAACACAGATACGCAGTATTTT
.,TRBV9,.,TRBJ1-5,CASSPGPAGQPQHF,TGTGCCAGCAGCCCGGGCCCGGCGGGTCAGCCCCAGCATTTT
.,TRBV29-1,few,TRBJ2-5,CSVLQYEETQYF,TGCAGCGTTTTACAGTACGAAGAGACCCAGTACTTC
TRBD1,TRBV7-9,.,TRBJ1-2,CASSLAGTAWVSGYTF,TGTGCCAGCAGCTTAGCCGGGACAGCATGGGTCAGCGGCTACACCTTC
TRBD1,TRBV7-2,.,TRBJ1-5,CASSLRGQQPQHF,TGTGCCAGCAGCTTAAGGGGGCAGCAGCCCCAGCATTTT
.,TRBV6-1,.,TRBJ1-1,CASSEPGAAFAFF,TGTGCCAGCAGTGAACCTGGGGCAGCGTTCGCTTTCTTT
TRBD1,TRBV11-2,.,TRBJ1-2,CASSPASGQGEDGYTF,TGTGCCAGCAGCCCCGCCTCGGGACAGGGGGAGGATGGCTACACCTTC
.,TRBV6-5,.,TRBJ1-2,CASSYDGTRSYGYTF,TGTGCCAGCAGTTACGACGGGACTCGGAGCTATGGCTACACCTTC
.,TRBV7-7,.,TRBJ2-2,CASSLGLDTGELFF,TGTGCCAGCAGCTTGGGCCTGGACACCGGGGAGCTGTTTTTT
TRBD2,TRBV6-6,.,TRBJ2-4,CASSGRGKNIQYF,TGTGCCAGTAGCGGGAGGGGCAAAAACATTCAGTACTTC
.,TRBV19,few,TRBJ2-7,CASSRTVGLGEQYF,TGTGCCAGTAGTCGGACAGTAGGTTTGGGAGAGCAGTACTTC
.,TRBV30,.,TRBJ2-1,CACNSYNEQFF,TGTGCCTGCAACTCCTACAATGAGCAGTTCTTC
.,TRBV28,once,TRBJ1-1,CASTGDHTEAFF,TGTGCCAGCACAGGGGACCACACTGAAGCTTTCTTT
TRBD1,TRBV7-3,.,TRBJ2-1,CASSLIGTDYNEQFF,TGTGCCAGCAGCTTAATTGGGACAGACTACAATGAGCAGTTCTTC
TRBD1,TRBV28,.,TRBJ2-1,CASSKTGKGRYNEQFF,TGTGCCAGCAGTAAGACAGGGAAAGGTCGATACAATGAGCAGTTCTTC
TRBD1,TRBV5-1,few,TRBJ2-2,CASSPRGTGELFF,TGCGCCAGCAGCCCCAGGGGGACCGGGGAGCTGTTTTTT